The 10 T cell receptor beta chains below come from one sample, sequenced in a study of T cell responses to AZD1222 COVID-19 vaccine. Measured with immunoSEQ multiplex PCR; TCRdb has only the in-frame clones, and not every one. Among about 100,000 clones listed, 85% to 90% were seen once. Sequenced material: peripheral blood, taken on day 0 of AZD1222 vaccination. Source of these receptors: an adult in good health.

The chain uses TRBV7-8 and TRBJ1-2, with D perhaps matching TRBD1 (6 bases). There are 14 residues in the CDR3. Between the trimmed V and J ends, which lost 5 bases and 4 bases, there was a span of 14 bases. Germline CDR1 and CDR2: SGHVS and FQNEAQ. The CDR3 DNA sequence: TGTGCCAGCAGCACCTCGGGGACACTCTATGGCTACACCTTC. Translated, it gives CASSTSGTLYGYTF. Combining the CDR3 with reference TRBV7-8 and TRBJ1-2 gives the whole variable domain GAGVSQSPRYKVAKRGQDVALRCDPISGHVSLFWYQQALGQGPEFLTYFQNEAQLDKSGLPSDRFFAERPEGSVSTLKIQRTQQEDSAVYLCASSTSGTLYGYTFGSGTRLTVV.

The chain employs TRBV6-6 and TRBJ2-2; 8 nucleotides align to TRBD2. This CDR3 has 15 amino acids. V lost 2 bases to trimming and J lost 7 bases; unmatched junction nucleotides: 6. Per germline, CDR1 MNHNY and CDR2 SVGAGI (reference sequence). CDR3 nucleotide sequence: TGTGCCAGCAGTTACGGTAGCGGGGTTGGCGGGGAGCTGTTTTTT. Encoded protein: CASSYGSGVGGELFF.

V is TRBV28 and J is TRBJ1-1; possibly TRBD1 for D (6 bases). With 3 bases removed from V and 6 bases from J, the gap between germline ends came to 17 bases. Germline CDR1 reads MDHEN; CDR2 reads SYDVKM. This CDR3 comprises 15 residues. The DNA for the CDR3 is TGTGCCAGCAGTTTTACCAGGGGATGGGGCCCTGAAGCTTTCTTT. Its protein is CASSFTRGWGPEAFF.

The V gene is TRBV27, the J gene TRBJ2-1, with a tentative D call TRBD2 (5 bases). Germline-derived CDR1 and CDR2 are MNHEY and SMNVEV (reference sequence). V dropped 6 bases and J dropped 10 bases, with 16 bases sitting between them. This CDR3 spans 13 amino acids. In DNA form, the CDR3 reads TGTGCCAGCAGGGCGAGGGATACGCGCGAGCAGTTCTTC. Translation: CASRARDTREQFF.

The gene calls are TRBV6-1 and TRBJ2-7; possibly TRBD1 for D (5 bases). This CDR3 has 16 amino acids. CDR1 is MNHNS, CDR2 SASEGT, per germline. Trimming removed 4 bases at V and 0 bases at J, with 16 bases between. The CDR3 bases are TGTGCCAGCAGTGCCTTACACTATAGGGGCTCCTACGAGCAGTACTTC. Its translation is CASSALHYRGSYEQYF.

The V gene is TRBV18, the J gene TRBJ1-2; 8 bases are shared with TRBD1. Germline CDR1 KGHSH, CDR2 LQKENI. This CDR3 comprises 16 residues. V lost 6 bases and J lost 8; bases outside the gene matches: 17. DNA of the CDR3: TGTGCCAGCTCGGATGGACAGGGTTCCACGGCGGGCGGCTACACCTTC. Encoded protein: CASSDGQGSTAGGYTF. Together with reference TRBV18 and TRBJ1-2, the CDR3 gives the full variable domain: NAGVMQNPRHLVRRRGQEARLRCSPMKGHSHVYWYRQLPEEGLKFMVYLQKENIIDESGMPKERFSAEFPKEGPSILRIQQVVRGDSAAYFCASSDGQGSTAGGYTFGSGTRLTVV.

This chain links TRBV18 with TRBJ2-7; D is unclear. Germline V CDR1 and CDR2: KGHSH, LQKENI. Trimming left V 2 bases short and J 6 bases short, with 8 bases between. This CDR3 has 12 residues. DNA for the CDR3: TGTGCCAGCTCACCAACGACCCGCGAGCAGTACTTC. It specifies CASSPTTREQYF.

The V call is TRBV7-2, the J call TRBJ1-2; 9 nucleotides agree with TRBD1. The J segment lost 7 bases and the V segment lost 5 bases, leaving 8 bases of the junction unmatched. Germline assignment: CDR1 SGHTA and CDR2 FQGNSA. The CDR3 consists of 14 residues. In DNA, the CDR3 is TGTGCCAGCAGCCCCAACAGGGGGCGCTTTGGCTACACCTTC. Translating gives CASSPNRGRFGYTF.

This sequence joins TRBV11-2 and TRBJ2-7, with 12 bases identical to TRBD2. The CDR3 extends over 15 amino acids. The ends lost 5 bases at V and 4 bases at J; junction bases unmatched: 6. Germline-derived CDR1 and CDR2 are SGHAT and FQNNGV. CDR3 nucleotide sequence: TGTGCCAGCAGCGACACTAGCGGGAGGAGGTACGAGCAGTACTTC. Its translation is CASSDTSGRRYEQYF.

V is TRBV28 and J is TRBJ2-7, with 10 bases lining up with TRBD1. This CDR3 spans 14 amino acids. The V and J ends lost 6 bases and 2 bases, in that order; junction bases with no gene match: 4. Germline V gene lookup returns CDR1 MDHEN and CDR2 SYDVKM. In DNA, the CDR3 is TGTGCCAGCAGCCCGGGACAGGGGCCCTACGAGCAGTACTTC. This sequence encodes CASSPGQGPYEQYF. Using reference TRBV28 and TRBJ2-7 for the parts outside the CDR3, the full variable domain is DVKVTQSSRYLVKRTGEKVFLECVQDMDHENMFWYRQDPGLGLRLIYFSYDVKMKEKGDIPEGYSVSREKKERFSLILESASTNQTSMYLCASSPGQGPYEQYFGPGTRLTVT.